This entry describes one T cell receptor (beta chain). The clone's antigen remains unknown. No base quality information exists; no much larger clone differs at one position. Between the V and J ends, shortened by 7 bases and 2 bases respectively, the junction contains 17 bases. From the cysteine through the phenylalanine, the CDR3 covers 15 amino acids. The kept DNA is CDR3 alone, 45 bases in frame from the first base. The entry originates in a study of memory CD4+ T cells and cytomegalovirus serostatus (dated by TCRdb to the late 2010s). For context, the study as a whole: The approximately 35 healthy Belgian adults in the cohort included 9 who were CMV seropositive and about 24 who were CMV seronegative. To replicate a published TCR-based CMV serostatus classifier, the study sequenced CD4+ memory TCRbeta repertoires from a Belgian cohort whose cytomegalovirus serostatus was known. Study-wide findings and limitations: Only CD4+CD45RO+ memory cells were sequenced, unlike the original study, which covered naive and memory CD4+ and CD8+ populations. Results were interpreted as suggesting that the CMV-associated TCR signature is largely present in the CD4+ memory repertoire. The original-framework classifier achieved a median bootstrapped AUC of about 0.94 with a 95% CI of 0.76-1.00 on the Belgian cohort. For predicting CMV serostatus, the median bootstrapped AUC was about 0.94 using the original framework and less than 0.93 using a US-trained random forest. Of around 160 previously reported CMV-associated TCRbeta sequences, approximately 64 appeared in the CD4+ memory repertoires, each in one to five individuals.

The Quick-DNA Microprep Kit was used to extract genomic DNA from the sorted cells. TCRbeta DNA was amplified with the immunoSEQ hsTCRbeta kit following the manufacturer's protocol. TCRbeta libraries were sequenced on an Illumina MiSeq instrument. As for how the authors treated the data: Removing out-of-frame sequences left 2 million to 2.5 million distinct TCRbeta sequences, an average of roughly 63,000 per individual. Each individual was scored using the number of around 180 previously reported CMV-associated TCRbeta sequences that the individual carried and the total number of productive distinct TCRbeta sequences. A beta-binomial model was reimplemented in Python, and scikit-learn random forests with default parameters were trained on data from the US cohort. Classifier performance on the Belgian cohort was summarized as median AUC with percentile confidence intervals calculated over 10,000 bootstrap iterations. Imported from immuneACCESS, the table was reduced by TCRdb to in-frame sequences with V and J called. These copies leave out some clones; in studies compared against another copy, an unresolved V gene accounts for under half, and the cause of the remainder is not known. Clone size and V and J calls were adopted from that table, with D and trimming inferred from the DNA. Within this sample are 45,000 to 65,000 clones, with about three quarters of them counted one time only. The biggest ten clones account for more than 1.1% of the sample.

Single viable CD3+CD4+CD8-CD45RO+ cells were sorted as memory CD4+ T cells on a FACSAria II. CMV serostatus was determined using a Roche Elecsys assay that detects serum IgG against CMV pp150, pp28, p38 and p52. Following thawing, total CD4+ T cells were enriched through positive selection using CD4 magnetic microbeads. Samples originated from another study that specifically interrogated the CD4+ T cell memory repertoire. Following standard operating procedures, peripheral blood mononuclear cells were isolated and cryopreserved, while serum was kept at -80 degrees C. The staining used CD3-PerCP (BW264/56), CD4-APC (RPA-T4), CD45RO-PE (UCHT1) and CD8-Pacific Orange (3B5) antibodies, and Sytox blue was used to exclude non-viable cells.

The rearrangement combines TRBV23-1 with TRBJ2-5; the D gene is possibly TRBD2, with 6 bases matching. TRBV23-1 is treated as an ORF (open reading frame) with a function not yet certain. This TCR was sampled from an adult in good health and CMV-seropositive. Sequenced input: memory CD4+ T cells from blood. The DNA sequence follows: TGCGCCAGCACCCTTCCGGGACTGAGACAAGAGACCCAGTACTTC. Translation gives CASTLPGLRQETQYF.